These 17 T cell receptor beta chains were sequenced from one sample in a study of blood T cell repertoires in COVID-19. Sequenced by immunoSEQ multiplex PCR; TCRdb stores in-frame clones only, minus some. The table lists 150,000 to 200,000 clones, approximately 92% of them singletons. The sample comprised peripheral blood. The receptors stem from a man between 25 and 39 years old with COVID-19, enrolled during active disease.

The chain couples TRBV6-6 to TRBJ2-7; 11 bases line up with TRBD1. Trimming took 6 bases from V and 5 from J; bases not matched to a gene: 6. This CDR3 comprises 14 residues. Germline assignment: CDR1 MNHNY and CDR2 SVGAGI (reference sequence). CDR3 loop: CASSPGTGGNEQYF. Here the CDR3 DNA reads TGTGCCAGCAGCCCCGGGACAGGGGGAAACGAGCAGTACTTC.

This chain joins TRBV5-1 and TRBJ1-2; 10 bases are shared with TRBD1. Germline V gene data show CDR1 as SGHRS and CDR2 as YFSETQ. After removal of 0 bases from V and 2 bases from J, the junction contained 10 bases not matched to a gene. The CDR3 loop spans 18 amino acids. The CDR3 region is CASSLGIMRQGANYGYTF. The CDR3 DNA follows: TGCGCCAGCAGCTTGGGGATTATGAGACAGGGGGCAAACTATGGCTACACCTTC.

V gene TRBV2 combines with J gene TRBJ2-1; 9 nucleotides agree with TRBD2. The trim removed 4 bases at V and 4 bases at J, leaving 5 bases unmatched. Germline CDR1 and CDR2: SNHLY and FYNNEI. The CDR3 extends over 15 amino acids. CDR3 in DNA: TGTGCCAGCAGTGCGCGGCTAGCGGGGTACAATGAGCAGTTCTTC. Translating gives CASSARLAGYNEQFF.

The CDR3 sequence: CASSSGQGADTQYF. The CDR3 coding sequence is TGCGCCAGCAGCTCCGGACAGGGGGCAGATACGCAGTATTTT. V gene TRBV5-1 combines with J gene TRBJ2-3; 10 bases are shared with TRBD1. Germline V gene sequence: CDR1 SGHRS, CDR2 YFSETQ. Trimming cost V 3 bases and J 4 bases; bases outside gene matches: 2. This CDR3 has 14 residues.

This clone was detected once. V gene TRBV19 combines with J gene TRBJ1-5; TRBD1 might be the D (6 bases). The V and J ends lost 2 bases and 4 bases respectively, with 12 bases between them. The CDR3 contains 15 residues. The germline V gene encodes CDR1 LNHDA and CDR2 SQIVND (reference sequence). CDR3 in DNA: TGTGCCAGTAGTATAATTTCAGGGACAAATCAGCCCCAGCATTTT. Its translation: CASSIISGTNQPQHF.

This chain joins TRBV6-2 or TRBV6-3 and TRBJ2-1, with D possibly TRBD1 on 5 matching bases. The CDR3 runs to 15 residues. Germline assignment: CDR1 MNHEY and CDR2 SVGEGT. Trimming shortened V by 5 bases and J by 6 bases, and 17 bases separated the two germline ends. CDR3: CASSQGLGGGNEQFF. DNA for the CDR3: TGTGCCAGCAGTCAGGGTCTGGGTGGTGGCAATGAGCAGTTCTTC.

The chain has TRBV4-3 and TRBJ2-1; 10 bases agree with TRBD2. This CDR3 spans 17 amino acids. Trimming removed 0 bases from V and 7 bases from J; junction bases left unmatched: 9. Per the germline V gene, CDR1 is LGHNA and CDR2 is YSLEER. The CDR3 loop is CASSQDRLAGGKNEQFF. The DNA for the CDR3 is TGCGCCAGCAGCCAAGATCGATTAGCGGGGGGTAAAAATGAGCAGTTCTTC.

The genes are TRBV29-1 and TRBJ1-1; D is undetermined. The CDR3 has 13 amino acids. With 4 bases removed from V and 0 bases from J, the gap between germline ends came to 9 bases. Germline lookup yields CDR1 SQVTM and CDR2 ANQGSEA. The CDR3 DNA reads as TGCAGCGTTGCAGGCCAGATGAACACTGAAGCTTTCTTT. Its protein product is CSVAGQMNTEAFF.

This clone showed up just once. The gene calls are TRBV11-2 and TRBJ2-2; 12 bases agree with TRBD2. The CDR3 is made up of 16 amino acids. CDR1 and CDR2 (germline): SGHAT, FQNNGV. V was pared by 2 bases and J by 6 bases, with 4 bases of the junction left unmatched. The CDR3 DNA is TGTGCCAGCAGCTTAAGACTAGCGGGAGTGGCCGGGGAGCTGTTTTTT. Amino acid sequence: CASSLRLAGVAGELFF. Filled out from reference TRBV11-2 and TRBJ2-2, the complete variable domain reads EAGVAQSPRYKIIEKRQSVAFWCNPISGHATLYWYQQILGQGPKLLIQFQNNGVVDDSQLPKDRFSAERLKGVDSTLKIQPAKLEDSAVYLCASSLRLAGVAGELFFGEGSRLTVL.

V usage is TRBV5-6 and J usage is TRBJ1-6, with TRBD1 as a possible D gene (5 bases). Germline CDR1 SGHDT, CDR2 YYEEEE. This CDR3 is built from 14 residues. Trimming took 3 bases from V and 9 from J, leaving 13 bases between them. CDR3: CASSWGGISSPLHF. CDR3 coding DNA: TGTGCCAGCAGCTGGGGGGGAATTAGTTCACCCCTCCACTTT.

The gene calls are TRBV7-9 and TRBJ2-1; 8 nucleotides match TRBD1. CDR1 SEHNR and CDR2 FQNEAQ come from the germline V gene (reference sequence). V gave up 5 bases and J gave up 3 bases; unmatched junction bases: 6. The CDR3 contains 15 residues. The CDR3 loop reads CASSPRTGNYNEQFF. The CDR3 DNA sequence: TGTGCCAGCAGCCCAAGGACAGGGAACTACAATGAGCAGTTCTTC. The full variable domain, its missing parts supplied by reference TRBV7-9 and TRBJ2-1, is DTGVSQNPRHKITKRGQNVTFRCDPISEHNRLYWYRQTLGQGPEFLTYFQNEAQLEKSRLLSDRFSAERPKGSFSTLEIQRTEQGDSAMYLCASSPRTGNYNEQFFGPGTRLTVL.

V gene TRBV7-9 combines with J gene TRBJ2-7; D is perhaps TRBD1 (5 bases). Between the trimmed V and J ends, which lost 1 base and 0 bases, there was a span of 10 bases. There are 15 residues in the CDR3. The germline V gene has CDR1 SEHNR and CDR2 FQNEAQ (reference sequence). CDR3 in DNA: TGTGCCAGCAGCTTAGGGCAGGGCCGCTCCTACGAGCAGTACTTC. As protein: CASSLGQGRSYEQYF.

This clone was seen just once. The CDR3 DNA is TGTGCTAGTGGTTTGGTAGCTGGAAGGTTTGGAGCAGATACGCAGTATTTT. The encoded protein is CASGLVAGRFGADTQYF. J is TRBJ2-3 and V is TRBV12-5; D remains unclear. The germline V and J ends were trimmed by 0 bases and 4 bases, with 17 bases remaining between them. The CDR3 contains 17 residues. The germline V gene encodes CDR1 LGHNT and CDR2 FRNRAP.

The chain joins TRBV7-2 to TRBJ1-5; D perhaps matches TRBD1 (6 bases). The CDR3 has 14 amino acids. V was trimmed by 3 bases and J by 7 bases, leaving 13 bases between them. Germline CDR1 is SGHTA and CDR2 is FQGNSA. CDR3 protein: CASSLNRAGQPQHF. The CDR3 DNA sequence: TGTGCCAGCAGCTTGAACAGGGCCGGACAGCCCCAGCATTTT.

This chain uses TRBV3-1 (or the pseudogene TRBV3-2) with TRBJ1-4, with D possibly matching TRBD1 (6 bases). The length of the CDR3 is 19 residues. V dropped 1 base and J dropped 6 bases, with 24 bases sitting between them. Germline V gene lookup returns CDR1 LGHDT and CDR2 YNNKEL (reference sequence). The CDR3, as DNA: TGTGCCAGCAGCCAAGTTTGGGCCGCCGGGACACCGAGGGATGAAAAACTGTTTTTT. Translating it yields CASSQVWAAGTPRDEKLFF.

The rearrangement joins TRBV5-1 to TRBJ2-7; TRBD1 aligns across 10 bases. V was clipped by 4 bases and J by 3 bases; unmatched bases: 7. The V gene's germline CDR1 is SGHRS and CDR2 YFSETQ. The CDR3 covers 15 residues. This chain's CDR3 is CASSLGQGGFYEQYF. The CDR3 nucleotides read TGCGCCAGCAGCCTTGGACAGGGGGGTTTCTACGAGCAGTACTTC.

The rearrangement uses TRBV27 and TRBJ2-7; TRBD1 might be the D (5 bases). Looked up from germline, CDR1 is MNHEY and CDR2 is SMNVEV (reference sequence). This CDR3 region has 15 residues. With 3 bases removed from V and 3 bases from J, the gap between germline ends came to 15 bases. The CDR3 loop is CASSFAGWGYYEQYF. CDR3 DNA: TGTGCCAGCAGTTTCGCAGGGTGGGGATACTACGAGCAGTACTTC.